This entry is about one T cell receptor (beta chain). In the authors' methods: How many nucleated cells were present was estimated from reference gene primer amplification. Assay: immunoSEQ multiplex PCR; the TCRdb copy retains only in-frame clones and omits some. V and J calls and clone size are copied from that table; D and trimming were computed from the DNA. The sample lists over 100,000 clones, over 65% occurring once. This sample stems from a study of blood T cell repertoires in COVID-19. Overall study: Acute and convalescent COVID-19 specimens originated in the United States, Italy and Spain. In each case, the material was cDNA or gDNA derived from T cells, B-cell-depleted T cells, or PBMCs.

V lost 5 bases to trimming and J lost 1 base, with 14 bases between them. The CDR3 extends over 15 amino acids. Germline V gene sequence: CDR1 SGHVS, CDR2 FQNEAQ. The chain combines TRBV7-8 with TRBJ1-2; a weak D match, TRBD1 (6 bases). Sequences were obtained from peripheral blood. The origin of this receptor is an older woman with acute or convalescent COVID-19. Here the CDR3 reads CASSPPAGDNYGYTF. The CDR3 DNA sequence: TGTGCCAGCAGCCCCCCGGCAGGGGATAACTATGGCTACACCTTC. Using reference TRBV7-8 and TRBJ1-2 for the parts outside the CDR3, the full variable domain is GAGVSQSPRYKVAKRGQDVALRCDPISGHVSLFWYQQALGQGPEFLTYFQNEAQLDKSGLPSDRFFAERPEGSVSTLKIQRTQQEDSAVYLCASSPPAGDNYGYTFGSGTRLTVV.